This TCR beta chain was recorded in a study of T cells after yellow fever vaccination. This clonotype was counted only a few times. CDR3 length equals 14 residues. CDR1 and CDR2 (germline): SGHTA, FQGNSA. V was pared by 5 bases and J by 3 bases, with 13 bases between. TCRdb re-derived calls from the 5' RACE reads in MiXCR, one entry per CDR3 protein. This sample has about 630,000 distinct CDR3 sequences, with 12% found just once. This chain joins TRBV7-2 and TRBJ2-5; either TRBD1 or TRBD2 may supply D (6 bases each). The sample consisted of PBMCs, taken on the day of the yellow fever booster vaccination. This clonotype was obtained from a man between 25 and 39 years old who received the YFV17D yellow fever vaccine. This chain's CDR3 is CASSLYREEETQYF. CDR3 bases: TGTGCCAGCAGCCTTTACAGGGAGGAAGAGACCCAGTACTTC.